These T cell receptor beta chains were read from a single sample in a study of T cells in Graves' hyperthyroidism and ophthalmopathy. TCRdb re-derived calls from the multiplex PCR reads in MiXCR, one entry per CDR3 protein. The table lists around 290,000 distinct CDR3 sequences, roughly 15% of them singletons. The sample taken for sequencing was blood. These receptors were obtained from a woman in her thirties or forties with Graves' hyperthyroidism. CDR3s include the opening cysteine and the closing phenylalanine or tryptophan. The order of the fields is D gene, V gene, clone size, J gene, CDR3 DNA, CDR3 protein. A D gene is named only where the DNA matches it firmly. Only some rows state a clone size, as once, few, many or a class for expanded clones.

D: .; V: TRBV4-1; size: few; J: TRBJ2-3; DNA: TGCGCCAGCAGCTCCCGCCGCTGGGGATCCCGATGGACAGATACGCAGTATTTT; CDR3: CASSSRRWGSRWTDTQYF
D: .; V: TRBV10-3; size: many; J: TRBJ2-2; DNA: TGTGCCATCAGTGAAAGAAGAGGGTCCGGGACCGGGGAGCTGTTTTTT; CDR3: CAISERRGSGTGELFF
D: TRBD2; V: TRBV2; size: few; J: TRBJ2-7; DNA: TGTGCCAGCAGGGCCCTCCAGGGGGGAATAATAGCGGGAGGAGCCTACGAGCAGTACTTC; CDR3: CASRALQGGIIAGGAYEQYF
D: TRBD2; V: TRBV10-3; size: many; J: TRBJ2-1; DNA: TGTGCCATCAGAGCTCCCTCCGGGACTAGCGGGAGTAATGAGCAGTTCTTC; CDR3: CAIRAPSGTSGSNEQFF
D: .; V: TRBV7-9; size: .; J: TRBJ2-1; DNA: TGTGCCAGCAGCTTTGGGGGAATGGTAGTGAATGAGCAGTTCTTC; CDR3: CASSFGGMVVNEQFF
D: TRBD2; V: TRBV5-4; size: .; J: TRBJ2-3; DNA: TGTGCCAGCAGCCCGGGACTAGCGGGCTCAGATACGCAGTATTTT; CDR3: CASSPGLAGSDTQYF
D: .; V: TRBV7-9; size: many; J: TRBJ2-5; DNA: TGTGCCAGCAGCTTAATCGGGTCAGGGTGGGGAGAGACCCAGTACTTC; CDR3: CASSLIGSGWGETQYF
D: .; V: TRBV2; size: few; J: TRBJ2-5; DNA: TGTGCCAGCAGGACAGGGACCCAGTACTTC; CDR3: CASRTGTQYF
D: .; V: TRBV2; size: many; J: TRBJ1-5; DNA: TGTGCCAGCAGAGGACAGTATAGCAATCAGCCCCAGCATTTT; CDR3: CASRGQYSNQPQHF
D: TRBD2; V: TRBV3-1; size: many; J: TRBJ2-3; DNA: TGTGCCAGCCGTTGGACTAGCGGGAGTACAGATACGCAGTATTTT; CDR3: CASRWTSGSTDTQYF
D: .; V: TRBV6-1; size: many; J: TRBJ1-4; DNA: TGTGCCAGCAGTGCCGGACAGCAAACTCATGAAAAACTGTTTTTT; CDR3: CASSAGQQTHEKLFF
D: .; V: TRBV5-6; size: many; J: TRBJ2-3; DNA: TGTGCCAGCAGCTTCGGGACCGAGGCCCTTTATACGCAGTATTTT; CDR3: CASSFGTEALYTQYF
D: .; V: TRBV4-2; size: .; J: TRBJ2-1; DNA: TGTGCCAGCAGCCAAGATTCCCTGGATTCGTACAATGAGCAGTTCTTC; CDR3: CASSQDSLDSYNEQFF
D: TRBD2; V: TRBV28; size: .; J: TRBJ2-2; DNA: TGTGCCAGCAGTTTTGGCGGGAGTGGAAGAGGGGAGCTGTTTTTT; CDR3: CASSFGGSGRGELFF
D: .; V: TRBV29-1; size: many; J: TRBJ2-2; DNA: TGCAGCGTTCAAGGGACTGGGAACACCGGGGAGCTGTTTTTT; CDR3: CSVQGTGNTGELFF
D: .; V: TRBV6-1; size: many; J: TRBJ1-2; DNA: TGTGCCAGCAGTCCCGGACCTCTATATGGCTACACCTTC; CDR3: CASSPGPLYGYTF
D: .; V: TRBV20-1; size: many; J: TRBJ1-5; DNA: TGCAGTGCTAGAGATCGGGCAGGGGAAAGTCAGCCCCAGCATTTT; CDR3: CSARDRAGESQPQHF
D: .; V: TRBV20-1; size: many; J: TRBJ1-2; DNA: TGCAGTGCTAGCGGGGGAACCCTCGGCTACACCTTC; CDR3: CSASGGTLGYTF
D: TRBD1; V: TRBV5-1; size: many; J: TRBJ2-3; DNA: TGCGCCAGCAGCTCCGGACAGGGTGGTTACGCAGATACGCAGTATTTT; CDR3: CASSSGQGGYADTQYF
D: TRBD2; V: TRBV24-1; size: .; J: TRBJ2-1; DNA: TGTGCCACCAGTGATTTGACCGGGACTAGCGGGAGAGGGGGGCAGTTCTTC; CDR3: CATSDLTGTSGRGGQFF
D: TRBD1; V: TRBV2; size: many; J: TRBJ1-5; DNA: TGTGCCAGCAGTGAAATGCAGGGGGGCAATCAGCCCCAGCATTTT; CDR3: CASSEMQGGNQPQHF
D: TRBD1; V: TRBV6-1; size: many; J: TRBJ1-6; DNA: TGTGCCAGCAGTGATAAACCGGGACAGGGGAATTCACCCCTCCACTTT; CDR3: CASSDKPGQGNSPLHF
D: .; V: TRBV2; size: many; J: TRBJ2-3; DNA: TGTGCCAGCAGGAGGGCTATAGTTGCAGATACGCAGTATTTT; CDR3: CASRRAIVADTQYF
D: TRBD2; V: TRBV20-1; size: few; J: TRBJ2-2; DNA: TGCAGTGCGGAATCCGGGACTAGCATCCTCGGGGAGCTGTTTTTT; CDR3: CSAESGTSILGELFF
D: TRBD1; V: TRBV28; size: many; J: TRBJ2-1; DNA: TGTGCCAGCAGTTTTAGGCAGGGGGCTAGGAATGAGCAGTTCTTC; CDR3: CASSFRQGARNEQFF
D: .; V: TRBV7-9; size: many; J: TRBJ1-4; DNA: TGTGCCAGCAGCATCATAGCAACTAATGAAAAACTGTTTTTT; CDR3: CASSIIATNEKLFF
D: .; V: TRBV2; size: many; J: TRBJ2-2; DNA: TGTGCCAGCAGAATTCAAGCGAACACCGGGGAGCTGTTTTTT; CDR3: CASRIQANTGELFF
D: TRBD1; V: TRBV6-1; size: many; J: TRBJ2-3; DNA: TGTGCCAGCAGTGTCCGACAGGGGGATACGCAGTATTTT; CDR3: CASSVRQGDTQYF
D: .; V: TRBV24-1; size: .; J: TRBJ2-7; DNA: TGTGCCACCAGTGTTTCGGAGTACGGGCAGTACTTC; CDR3: CATSVSEYGQYF
D: .; V: TRBV6-1; size: many; J: TRBJ1-1; DNA: TGTGCCAGCAGTGAACTTGACACGAACACTGAAGCTTTCTTT; CDR3: CASSELDTNTEAFF
D: .; V: TRBV12-5; size: many; J: TRBJ1-5; DNA: TGTGCTAGTGGTCAGGAGCTGGGTCAGCCCCAGCATTTT; CDR3: CASGQELGQPQHF
D: .; V: TRBV3-1; size: .; J: TRBJ2-3; DNA: TGTGCCAGCAGCCAAGATACGGGGGGCTTCAGCACAGATACGCAGTATTTT; CDR3: CASSQDTGGFSTDTQYF
D: .; V: TRBV27; size: many; J: TRBJ1-1; DNA: TGTGCCAGCAGTTTCAACAGGGACACTGAAGCTTTCTTT; CDR3: CASSFNRDTEAFF
D: .; V: TRBV19; size: many; J: TRBJ1-5; DNA: TGTGCCAGTGTCGAACAGGGCGGCCGTCCCCAGCATTTT; CDR3: CASVEQGGRPQHF
D: .; V: TRBV12-3/TRBV12-4; size: many; J: TRBJ2-5; DNA: TGTGCCAGCAGCTTAGCCGAGACCCAGTACTTC; CDR3: CASSLAETQYF
D: TRBD1; V: TRBV6-2/TRBV6-3; size: many; J: TRBJ2-7; DNA: TGTGCCAGCACCCTGTCCCGGGACAGCTCCTACGAGCAGTACTTC; CDR3: CASTLSRDSSYEQYF
D: .; V: TRBV19; size: .; J: TRBJ2-5; DNA: TGTGCCAGTAGGGTGACAGGTTCGGAGACCCAGTACTTC; CDR3: CASRVTGSETQYF
D: .; V: TRBV5-1; size: many; J: TRBJ2-5; DNA: TGCGCCAGCAGCCCGACAGACCCGGGCGTAACCCAGTACTTC; CDR3: CASSPTDPGVTQYF
D: .; V: TRBV20-1; size: many; J: TRBJ1-4; DNA: TGCAGTGCTAGAGACCGAACAGGGACTGAAAAACTGTTTTTT; CDR3: CSARDRTGTEKLFF
D: .; V: TRBV10-3; size: few; J: TRBJ2-2; DNA: TGTGCCATCAGTCCCTATAGCGGAAACACCGGGGAGCTGTTTTTT; CDR3: CAISPYSGNTGELFF
D: .; V: TRBV20-1; size: many; J: TRBJ2-5; DNA: TGCAGTGCTAGAATGGGCGGATTATTACAAGAGACCCAGTACTTC; CDR3: CSARMGGLLQETQYF
D: TRBD1; V: TRBV29-1; size: many; J: TRBJ1-2; DNA: TGCAGCGGCACGCCGGGACAGGGCTATGGCTACACCTTC; CDR3: CSGTPGQGYGYTF
D: .; V: TRBV20-1; size: many; J: TRBJ2-3; DNA: TGCAGTGCTAGAGAATCCAGCTTTAGTACGCAGTATTTT; CDR3: CSARESSFSTQYF
D: .; V: TRBV29-1; size: many; J: TRBJ1-3; DNA: TGCAGCGTTGTAGGGCCGAACTCTGGAAACACCATATATTTT; CDR3: CSVVGPNSGNTIYF
D: .; V: TRBV7-9; size: many; J: TRBJ2-3; DNA: TGTGCCAGCAACTCGCTTAGGGGAGCCGGGTATGCGCAGTATTTT; CDR3: CASNSLRGAGYAQYF
D: TRBD1; V: TRBV7-3; size: .; J: TRBJ2-1; DNA: TGTGCCAGCAGCCAGGACAGGGATAGGGATGAGCAGTTCTTC; CDR3: CASSQDRDRDEQFF
D: .; V: TRBV4-1; size: .; J: TRBJ2-5; DNA: TGCGCCAGCAGCCAAGGGGGCGAAGAGAGCCAGTACTTC; CDR3: CASSQGGEESQYF
D: .; V: TRBV12-5; size: many; J: TRBJ2-5; DNA: TGTGCTAGTGGTTTTGGCTCCGGGGGAGAGACCCAGTACTTC; CDR3: CASGFGSGGETQYF
D: .; V: TRBV28; size: many; J: TRBJ1-6; DNA: TGTGCCAGCAGCCTCAGGACAGATAATTCACCCCTCCACTTT; CDR3: CASSLRTDNSPLHF
D: .; V: TRBV2; size: many; J: TRBJ1-4; DNA: TGTGCCAGCAGTGAAAGTCAGGGTTCGGGTGAAAAACTGTTTTTT; CDR3: CASSESQGSGEKLFF
D: .; V: TRBV6-9; size: .; J: TRBJ2-7; DNA: TGTGCCAGCAGTTGGACCGGCGAGCAGTACTTC; CDR3: CASSWTGEQYF
D: TRBD2; V: TRBV5-4; size: many; J: TRBJ2-1; DNA: TGTGCCAGCAGCCTCCCACTAGCGGGAGCGAGGAATGAGCAGTTCTTC; CDR3: CASSLPLAGARNEQFF
D: TRBD1; V: TRBV5-1; size: many; J: TRBJ2-5; DNA: TGCGCCAGCAGCTGGGACAGGAGGGAGACCCAGTACTTC; CDR3: CASSWDRRETQYF
D: .; V: TRBV29-1; size: .; J: TRBJ1-2; DNA: TGCAGCACTTCGGACGGGTCTACTAACTATGGCTACACCTTC; CDR3: CSTSDGSTNYGYTF
D: TRBD1; V: TRBV28; size: many; J: TRBJ2-5; DNA: TGTGCCAGCAGCTACGGACAGGGGCAAGAGACCCAGTACTTC; CDR3: CASSYGQGQETQYF